Sequencing of this TCR beta chain was carried out in a study of CXCR3-negative and CXCR3-positive naive CD8 T cells. Findings and caveats of the study: Similarly elevated diversity marked both naive subsets, with memory CD8+ cells showing far lower diversity. TRB CDR3 hydrophobicity was greater in CXCR3-positive naive cells than in CXCR3-negative naive cells.

A note on this clonotype: Antigen specificity is unknown.

This CDR3 contains 17 residues. Germline assignment: CDR1 MGHDK and CDR2 SYGVNS. UMI-labeled TRB cDNA libraries were prepared by 5' RACE. TCRdb reworked the 5' RACE reads into one entry per CDR3 protein, no DNA. The ten most abundant clones cover around 0.51% of a sample with about 50,000 distinct CDR3 sequences. CD45RO-CCR7+CD27+CD95- cells counted as naive CD8+ T cells. The sequence was collected from a human donor in good health. Some clones in this sample may be carry-over from other donors' samples. The chain links TRBV25-1 to TRBJ1-2; TCRdb's D call, TRBD1, is unchecked because there is no DNA. The specimen was naive CXCR3+ CD8+ T cells from blood. Documented subset: CD45RO-CCR7+CD27+CD95- naive CD8+ T cells expressing CXCR3 (TNR3+). CDR3 sequence reads: CASSGGGTEGAGRGYTF.